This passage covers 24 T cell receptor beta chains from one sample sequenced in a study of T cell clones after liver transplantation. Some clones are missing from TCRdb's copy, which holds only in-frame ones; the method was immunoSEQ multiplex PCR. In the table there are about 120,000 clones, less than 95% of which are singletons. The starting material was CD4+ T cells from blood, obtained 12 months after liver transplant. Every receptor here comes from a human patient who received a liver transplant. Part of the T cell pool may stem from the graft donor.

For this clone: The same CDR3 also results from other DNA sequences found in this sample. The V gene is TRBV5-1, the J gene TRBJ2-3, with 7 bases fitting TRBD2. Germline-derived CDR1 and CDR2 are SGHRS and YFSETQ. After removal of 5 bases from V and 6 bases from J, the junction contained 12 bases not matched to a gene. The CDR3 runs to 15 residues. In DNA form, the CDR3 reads TGCGCCAGCAGTTCTGAAGGTGGGAGGGCTGATACGCAGTATTTT. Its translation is CASSSEGGRADTQYF. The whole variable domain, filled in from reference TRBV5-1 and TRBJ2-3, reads KAGVTQTPRYLIKTRGQQVTLSCSPISGHRSVSWYQQTPGQGLQFLFEYFSETQRNKGNFPGRFSGRQFSNSRSEMNVSTLELGDSALYLCASSSEGGRADTQYFGPGTRLTVL.

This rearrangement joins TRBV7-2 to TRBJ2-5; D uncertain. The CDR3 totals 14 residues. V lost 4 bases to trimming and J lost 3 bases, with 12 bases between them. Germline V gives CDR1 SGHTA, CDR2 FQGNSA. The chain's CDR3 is CASSWNAGKETQYF. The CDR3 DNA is TGTGCCAGCAGCTGGAACGCCGGAAAAGAGACCCAGTACTTC.

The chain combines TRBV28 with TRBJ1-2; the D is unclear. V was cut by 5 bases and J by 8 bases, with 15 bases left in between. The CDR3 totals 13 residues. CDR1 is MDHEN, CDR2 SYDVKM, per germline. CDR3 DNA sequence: TGTGCCAGCAGTACCCGGGCCGTCGGGGGCTACACCTTC. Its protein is CASSTRAVGGYTF.

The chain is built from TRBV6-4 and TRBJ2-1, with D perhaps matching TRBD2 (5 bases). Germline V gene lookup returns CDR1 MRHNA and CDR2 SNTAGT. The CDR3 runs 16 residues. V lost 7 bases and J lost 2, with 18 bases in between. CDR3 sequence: CASMPFGSGTYNEQFF. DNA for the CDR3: TGTGCCAGCATGCCTTTCGGAAGCGGCACCTACAATGAGCAGTTCTTC.

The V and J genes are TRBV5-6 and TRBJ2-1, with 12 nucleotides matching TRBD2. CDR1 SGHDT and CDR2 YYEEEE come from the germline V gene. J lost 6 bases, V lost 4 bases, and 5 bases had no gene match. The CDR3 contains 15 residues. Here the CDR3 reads CASSRTSGMLNEQFF. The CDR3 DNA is TGTGCCAGCAGCCGGACTAGCGGGATGCTCAATGAGCAGTTCTTC.

As DNA, the CDR3 is TGTGCCAGTAGTCCTCGGACTAGCGGGAGCGGCGAGCAGTACTTC. As protein: CASSPRTSGSGEQYF. This chain joins TRBV19 and TRBJ2-7, with 13 bases aligning to TRBD2. The V gene's germline CDR1 is LNHDA and CDR2 SQIVND (reference sequence). Trimming at V came to 5 bases and at J to 6 bases, leaving 7 bases not matched to a gene. The CDR3 contains 15 residues.

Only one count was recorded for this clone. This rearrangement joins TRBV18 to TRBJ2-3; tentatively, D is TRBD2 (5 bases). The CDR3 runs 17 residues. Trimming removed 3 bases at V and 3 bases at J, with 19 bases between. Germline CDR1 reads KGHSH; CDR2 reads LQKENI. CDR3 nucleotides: TGTGCCAGCTCACCCGTTATGACGGGCAGAGGGACAGATACGCAGTATTTT. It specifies CASSPVMTGRGTDTQYF.

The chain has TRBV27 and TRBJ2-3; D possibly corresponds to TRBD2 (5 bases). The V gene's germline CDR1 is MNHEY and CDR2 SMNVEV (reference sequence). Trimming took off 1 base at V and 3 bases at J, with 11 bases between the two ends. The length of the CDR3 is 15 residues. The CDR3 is CASSLLGSKTDTQYF. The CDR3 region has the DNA TGTGCCAGCAGTTTATTAGGGAGTAAAACAGATACGCAGTATTTT.

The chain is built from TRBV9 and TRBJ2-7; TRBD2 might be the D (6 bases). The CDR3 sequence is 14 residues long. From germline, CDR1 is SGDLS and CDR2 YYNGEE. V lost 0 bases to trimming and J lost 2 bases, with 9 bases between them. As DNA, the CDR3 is TGTGCCAGCAGCGTAGCGGCGGGAACCTACGAGCAGTACTTC. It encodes CASSVAAGTYEQYF. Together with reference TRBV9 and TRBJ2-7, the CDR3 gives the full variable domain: DSGVTQTPKHLITATGQRVTLRCSPRSGDLSVYWYQQSLDQGLQFLIQYYNGEERAKGNILERFSAQQFPDLHSELNLSSLELGDSALYFCASSVAAGTYEQYFGPGTRLTVT.

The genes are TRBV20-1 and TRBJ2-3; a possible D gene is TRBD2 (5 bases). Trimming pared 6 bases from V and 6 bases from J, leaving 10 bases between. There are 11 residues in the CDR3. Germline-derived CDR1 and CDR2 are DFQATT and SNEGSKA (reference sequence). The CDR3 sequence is CSARAFDTQYF. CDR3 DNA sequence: TGCAGTGCGAGGGCTTTCGATACGCAGTATTTT.

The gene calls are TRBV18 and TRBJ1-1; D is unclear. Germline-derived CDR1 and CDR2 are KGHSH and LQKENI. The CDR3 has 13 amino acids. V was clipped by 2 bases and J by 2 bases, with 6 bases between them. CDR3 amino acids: CASSPFFNTEAFF. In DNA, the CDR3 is TGTGCCAGCTCACCATTTTTTAACACTGAAGCTTTCTTT.

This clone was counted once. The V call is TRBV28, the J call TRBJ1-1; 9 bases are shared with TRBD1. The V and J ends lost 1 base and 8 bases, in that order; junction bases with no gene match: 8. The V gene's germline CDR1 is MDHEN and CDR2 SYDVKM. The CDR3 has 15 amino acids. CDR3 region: CASSLFRGTGIEAFF. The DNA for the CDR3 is TGTGCCAGCAGTTTATTCAGGGGGACAGGGATAGAAGCTTTCTTT.

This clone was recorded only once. CDR3 in amino acids: CASSSHTGVPYNEQFF. In DNA, the CDR3 is TGCGCCAGCAGCTCACATACAGGGGTCCCGTACAATGAGCAGTTCTTC. This sequence joins TRBV5-1 and TRBJ2-1; 7 positions match TRBD1. The trim removed 3 bases at V and 4 bases at J, leaving 10 bases unmatched. CDR3 size: 16 residues. The germline CDR1 and CDR2 sequences are SGHRS and YFSETQ.

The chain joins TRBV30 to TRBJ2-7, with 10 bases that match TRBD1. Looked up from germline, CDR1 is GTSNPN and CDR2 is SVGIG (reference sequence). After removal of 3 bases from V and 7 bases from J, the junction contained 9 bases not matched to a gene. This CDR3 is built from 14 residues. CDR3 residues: CAWRSGDRGREQYF. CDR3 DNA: TGTGCCTGGAGAAGTGGGGACAGGGGAAGGGAGCAGTACTTC. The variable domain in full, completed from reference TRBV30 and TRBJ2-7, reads SQTIHQWPATLVQPVGSPLSLECTVEGTSNPNLYWYRQAAGRGLQLLFYSVGIGQISSEVPQNLSASRPQDRQFILSSKKLLLSDSGFYLCAWRSGDRGREQYFGPGTRLTVT.

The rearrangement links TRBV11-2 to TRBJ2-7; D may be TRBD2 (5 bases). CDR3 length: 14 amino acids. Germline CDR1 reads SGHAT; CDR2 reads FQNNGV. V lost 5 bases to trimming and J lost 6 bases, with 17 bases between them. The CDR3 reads CASSDQRMVAEQYF. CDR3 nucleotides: TGTGCCAGCAGCGACCAGCGGATGGTCGCCGAGCAGTACTTC.

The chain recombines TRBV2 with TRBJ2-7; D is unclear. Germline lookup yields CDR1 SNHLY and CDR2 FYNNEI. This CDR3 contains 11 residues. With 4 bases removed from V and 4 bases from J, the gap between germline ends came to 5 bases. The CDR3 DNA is TGTGCCAGCAGTGGTTTGTACGAGCAGTACTTC. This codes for CASSGLYEQYF. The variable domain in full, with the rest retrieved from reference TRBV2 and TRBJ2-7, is EPEVTQTPSHQVTQMGQEVILRCVPISNHLYFYWYRQILGQKVEFLVSFYNNEISEKSEIFDDQFSVERPDGSNFTLKIRSTKLEDSAMYFCASSGLYEQYFGPGTRLTVT.

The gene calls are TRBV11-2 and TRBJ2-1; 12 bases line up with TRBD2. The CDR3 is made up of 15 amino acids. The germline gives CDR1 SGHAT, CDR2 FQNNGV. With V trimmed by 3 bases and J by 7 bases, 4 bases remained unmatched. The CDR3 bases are TGTGCCAGCAGCTTCGGGACTAGCGGGCGAAATGAGCAGTTCTTC. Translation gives CASSFGTSGRNEQFF.

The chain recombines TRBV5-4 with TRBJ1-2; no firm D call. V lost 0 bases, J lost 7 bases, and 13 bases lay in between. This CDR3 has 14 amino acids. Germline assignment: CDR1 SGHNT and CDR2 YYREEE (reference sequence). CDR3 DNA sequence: TGTGCCAGCAGCTTGGCAGTATCGGGGAGTGGCTACACCTTC. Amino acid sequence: CASSLAVSGSGYTF.

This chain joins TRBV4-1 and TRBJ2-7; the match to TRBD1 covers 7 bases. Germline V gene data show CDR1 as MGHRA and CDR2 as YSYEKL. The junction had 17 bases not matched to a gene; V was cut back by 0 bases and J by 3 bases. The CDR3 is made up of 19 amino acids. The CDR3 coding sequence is TGCGCCAGCAGCCAAGATAGGCTCGTGGCAGGGGGTGGGCACTACGAGCAGTACTTC. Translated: CASSQDRLVAGGGHYEQYF.

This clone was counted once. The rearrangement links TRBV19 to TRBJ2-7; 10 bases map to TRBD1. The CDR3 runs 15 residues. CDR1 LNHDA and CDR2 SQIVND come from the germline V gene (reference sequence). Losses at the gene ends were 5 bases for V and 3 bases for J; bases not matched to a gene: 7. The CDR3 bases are TGTGCCAGTAGTTCCGGGGACAGGGGCTTCTACGAGCAGTACTTC. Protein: CASSSGDRGFYEQYF.

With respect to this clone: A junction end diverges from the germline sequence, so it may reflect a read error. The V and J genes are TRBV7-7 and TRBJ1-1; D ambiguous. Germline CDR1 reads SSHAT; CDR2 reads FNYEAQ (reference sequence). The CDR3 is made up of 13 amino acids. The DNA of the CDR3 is TGTGCTAGCAGCCCCGGTATGAACACTGAAGCTTTCTTT. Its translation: CASSPGMNTEAFF.

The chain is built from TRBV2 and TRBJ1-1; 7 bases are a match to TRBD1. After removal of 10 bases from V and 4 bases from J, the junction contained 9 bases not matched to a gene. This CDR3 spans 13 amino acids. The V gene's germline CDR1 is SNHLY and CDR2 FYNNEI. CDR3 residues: CATGQTVGTEAFF. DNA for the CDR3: TGTGCCACGGGACAGACGGTGGGCACTGAAGCTTTCTTT. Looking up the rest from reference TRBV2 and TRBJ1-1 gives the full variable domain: EPEVTQTPSHQVTQMGQEVILRCVPISNHLYFYWYRQILGQKVEFLVSFYNNEISEKSEIFDDQFSVERPDGSNFTLKIRSTKLEDSAMYFCATGQTVGTEAFFGQGTRLTVV.

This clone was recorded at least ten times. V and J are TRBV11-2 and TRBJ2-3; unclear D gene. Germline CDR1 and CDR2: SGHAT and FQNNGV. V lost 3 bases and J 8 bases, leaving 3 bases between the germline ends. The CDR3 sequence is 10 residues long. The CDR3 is CASSFRTQYF. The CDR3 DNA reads TGTGCCAGCAGCTTTCGTACGCAGTATTTT.

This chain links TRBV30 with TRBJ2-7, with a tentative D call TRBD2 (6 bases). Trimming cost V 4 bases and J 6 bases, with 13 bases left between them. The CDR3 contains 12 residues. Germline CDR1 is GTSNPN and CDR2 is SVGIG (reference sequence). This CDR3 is CAWTRDCGEQYF. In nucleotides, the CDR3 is TGTGCCTGGACCCGGGACTGCGGCGAGCAGTACTTC.